These T cell receptor beta chains were read from a single sample in a study of tumor-infiltrating lymphocytes in primary liver carcinoma. TCRdb re-called the multiplex PCR reads through MiXCR, storing one row per CDR3 protein. The table includes over 75,000 distinct CDR3 sequences, approximately 68% detected once. Sequences were obtained from tumor-adjacent normal liver tissue. The origin of the receptors is a man in his forties with primary liver carcinoma and hepatitis B virus infection. The CDR3 runs from the conserved cysteine through the conserved F or W. Fields, in order: clone size, J gene, V gene, D gene, CDR3 DNA, CDR3 protein. D genes are given only for firm matches. Not every row has a clone size; where given, it reads once, few, many or a size class.

>.|TRBJ2-3|TRBV11-2|.
TGTGCAAGCAGCACCCTGAATACGCAGTATTTT
CASSTLNTQYF
>.|TRBJ2-6|TRBV6-5|TRBD1
TGTGCCATCAGTCTTTGGACAGGTATGAAAGCTGGGGCCAACGTCATGACTTTC
CAISLWTGMKAGANVMTF
>.|TRBJ2-2|TRBV2|TRBD1
TGTGCCAGCAGTGAGAGGTCAGGGGGCATCGGGGAGCTGTTTTTT
CASSERSGGIGELFF
>.|TRBJ2-4|TRBV11-2|.
TGTGCCAGTAGCCCTGACCCTCCGGGCAGAAACATTCAGTACTTC
CASSPDPPGRNIQYF
>many|TRBJ2-7|TRBV29-1|TRBD1
TGCAGCGTTCCCGGGACAGGGGGTTTCGAGCAGTACTTC
CSVPGTGGFEQYF
>.|TRBJ2-3|TRBV6-1|TRBD2
TGTGTCAGCAGCCCGGACGGGGTCCGTTGGGGTTCGGCGGGAGCTCGGGCAGATACGCAGTATTTT
CVSSPDGVRWGSAGARADTQYF
>many|TRBJ2-7|TRBV5-6|.
TGTGCCAGCAGCTTGGACAGGCTTCTTCGCGGCGAGCAGTACTTC
CASSLDRLLRGEQYF
>.|TRBJ2-3|TRBV11-2|TRBD2
TGTGTCAGCAGCTTAGAGGGACTAGCGTGGGCAGATACACAGTATTTT
CVSSLEGLAWADTQYF
>few|TRBJ2-5|TRBV5-4|TRBD2
TGTGTCAGCAGCTCTAAGACTAGCGGAAACTTAAAGACCCAGTACTTC
CVSSSKTSGNLKTQYF
>.|TRBJ2-2|TRBV29-1|TRBD2
TGCAGCGTGGGGCGGGGGGATCTGTCTTTT
CSVGRGDLSF
>.|TRBJ2-4|TRBV10-3|.
TGTGCCATCAGTGAGTCATCTAAAAACATTCAGTACTTC
CAISESSKNIQYF
>few|TRBJ2-5|TRBV2|.
TGTGCCAGCAGACCCCAGGGGAGCGAGACCCAGTACTTC
CASRPQGSETQYF
>many|TRBJ2-2|TRBV28|.
TGTGCCAGCGGCAAGACAGGGAACACCGGGGAGCTGTTTTTT
CASGKTGNTGELFF
>few|TRBJ1-1|TRBV28|.
TGTGCCATTCCCGCGACGGGGGGGAACACTGAAGCTTTCTTT
CAIPATGGNTEAFF
>.|TRBJ1-6|TRBV6-6|.
TGTGCCAGCAGGGGCCGGGGGGACATCAGTGTTTCACCCCTCCACTTT
CASRGRGDISVSPLHF
>.|TRBJ2-1|TRBV28|.
TGTGCCAGCAGTCTACATTATGGATTAGCGAGGGTAGATGAGCTGTTCTTC
CASSLHYGLARVDELFF
>.|TRBJ2-1|TRBV7-8|TRBD2
TGTGACAGCAGCAAAAGAGGACTAGCGGACAATGAGCGGTTCTTC
CDSSKRGLADNERFF
>many|TRBJ2-5|TRBV29-1|.
TGCAGCGTTGAAGGGGCGCCGATGGGACATCCAGAGACCCAGTACTTC
CSVEGAPMGHPETQYF
>once|TRBJ2-5|TRBV7-9|.
TGTGCCAGCAGCTCAGACGGGTGGGGGGAGACCCAGTACTTC
CASSSDGWGETQYF
>.|TRBJ2-7|TRBV11-2|.
TGTGCCAGCAGCCTCCGCGGAACTCTACCCTACGAGCAGTATTTC
CASSLRGTLPYEQYF
>many|TRBJ2-1|TRBV6-1|.
TGTGCCAGCGACCGGGACCCCCAGGGCAATGAGCAGTTCTTC
CASDRDPQGNEQFF
>.|TRBJ2-7|TRBV7-3|.
TGTGCCACCAGACCTAACGGGGGCTCCTACGAGCAGTACTTC
CATRPNGGSYEQYF
>.|TRBJ2-7|TRBV5-4|.
TGTGCCAGCAACTTAATAGAAACGGTCTACGAGCAGTACTTC
CASNLIETVYEQYF
>.|TRBJ2-1|TRBV2|TRBD2
TGTGCCAGCAGTGAAGCCGCTAGCGGGAGTGGTGAGCAGTTCTTC
CASSEAASGSGEQFF
>once|TRBJ1-1|TRBV11-2|.
TGTGCCTGCGGCTTAGGGTACACTGAAACTTTCTTT
CACGLGYTETFF
>.|TRBJ1-1|TRBV5-1|TRBD1
TGCGCCAGCAGTTTGGGACAGGGTTGGATCACTGAAGCTTTCTTT
CASSLGQGWITEAFF
>.|TRBJ1-6|TRBV6-1|.
TGTGTTAGCAGGACCGCCGATAATTCACCCCTCCACTTT
CVSRTADNSPLHF
>.|TRBJ2-5|TRBV11-2|.
TGTGCCAGCGGCTTGCGGGACAGCCAAGAGACCCAGTGCTTC
CASGLRDSQETQCF
>.|TRBJ2-7|TRBV11-2|TRBD2
TGTGCCAGCAGCTTAAGACCTAACAGAGGAGGACTAGCGGGAGGAACAAAGGTAGAGCCGTACTTC
CASSLRPNRGGLAGGTKVEPYF
>many|TRBJ1-3|TRBV29-1|.
TGCAGCGTTGGGGGGGGGGACTCTGGAAACACCATATATTTT
CSVGGGDSGNTIYF
>.|TRBJ2-4|TRBV20-1|.
TGCAGTGCCGCCGACGGCCCCAAAAACATTCAGTACTTC
CSAADGPKNIQYF
>.|TRBJ2-1|TRBV29-1|TRBD2
TGCTGCGTTCCGGGACTAGACCTTAATGAGCAGTTCTTC
CCVPGLDLNEQFF
>many|TRBJ1-2|TRBV29-1|TRBD1
TGCAGCGTTGATACCCGGGACAGGGGCAGCTATGGCTACACCTTC
CSVDTRDRGSYGYTF
>.|TRBJ2-3|TRBV11-2|TRBD2
TGTGCCAGCAGCTTAGGGAGCGGGAGGGTCCGTCAAGATACGCAGTATTTT
CASSLGSGRVRQDTQYF
>many|TRBJ1-1|TRBV6-1|.
TGTGCCAGCAGTCCAGCACGGGGGGGCACTGAAGCTTTCTTT
CASSPARGGTEAFF
>.|TRBJ1-2|TRBV6-6|TRBD1
TGTGCCAGTAGTTACCCGGCAGGGGGCGATAACTATGGTTACACCTTC
CASSYPAGGDNYGYTF
>.|TRBJ2-3|TRBV11-3|.
TGTGCCGGCAGAGTGCGGGACGGGGATACGCAGTATTTT
CAGRVRDGDTQYF
>.|TRBJ2-4|TRBV12-3/TRBV12-4|.
TGTGTCAGCAGTTTGTCAAGGGGCTATCAGTACTTC
CVSSLSRGYQYF
>many|TRBJ1-6|TRBV12-3/TRBV12-4|TRBD1
TGTGCCAGCAGTTTGGACAGGTTCAATTCACCCCTCCACTTT
CASSLDRFNSPLHF
>.|TRBJ1-6|TRBV6-1|.
TGTGCCCGCGCTCAGACGTCTGGGAATTCACCCCTCCACTTT
CARAQTSGNSPLHF
>.|TRBJ1-1|TRBV29-1|.
TGCAGCGTTGACTCAGCCATGAACACTGAAGCTTTCTTT
CSVDSAMNTEAFF
>medium-sized|TRBJ2-3|TRBV11-2|.
TGTGCCAGCAGCTTAGCTCAGCTAAGCACAGATACGCAGTATTTT
CASSLAQLSTDTQYF
>medium-sized|TRBJ2-1|TRBV11-1|.
TGTGCCAGCAGCTTAAAAACTGTCCTTTACAATGAGCAGTTCTTC
CASSLKTVLYNEQFF
>.|TRBJ2-3|TRBV5-1|TRBD2
TGCGCCAGCAGCGCGCGGGGGGCGAGGACAGATACGCAGTATTTT
CASSARGARTDTQYF
>once|TRBJ2-7|TRBV4-1|TRBD2
TGCGCCAGCAGCTGTGAACCCGGGAGTAGCGGGAGAGGAGAGCAGTACTTC
CASSCEPGSSGRGEQYF
>.|TRBJ2-1|TRBV9|TRBD2
TGTGCCAGCAGCGTAGACGGCGGGAGCGCCTACAATGAGCAGTTCTTC
CASSVDGGSAYNEQFF
>many|TRBJ2-1|TRBV29-1|TRBD2
TGCAGCACCAAAGCACCCGGGACTAGCGGGAGGGGAGCGTATGAGCAGTTCTTC
CSTKAPGTSGRGAYEQFF
>many|TRBJ2-7|TRBV6-6|TRBD1
TGTGCCAGCAGTTCCGGGACAGGGCCTAGCTACGAGCAGTACTTC
CASSSGTGPSYEQYF
>few|TRBJ2-1|TRBV7-8|TRBD2
TGTGCCAGCATCAGGACTAGAGGATACAATGAGCAGTTCTTC
CASIRTRGYNEQFF
>.|TRBJ1-1|TRBV11-2|.
TGTGCCAGCAGCCCCGCCCAAGGGGTTGGGGAAGCTTTCTTT
CASSPAQGVGEAFF
>.|TRBJ1-5|TRBV20-1|TRBD1
TGCAGTGCTAGAAAATTAACCGGGACAGGGGGTAATAGCAATCAGCCCCAGCATTTT
CSARKLTGTGGNSNQPQHF